The entry below gives a single TCR beta chain sequence along with its context. This clone was detected only a few times. Its binding antigen is unknown. Base-call qualities are not available, and no considerably larger clone is one nucleotide away. Measured from the cysteine to the phenylalanine, the CDR3 is 15 residues long. The CDR3 DNA has 45 bases and is translated from base 1. V is cut back by 4 bases and J by 8 bases, with 8 bases in the junction unmatched. CDR1 and CDR2, looked up from the germline V gene, are LGHNA and YSLEER. All of the isolated RNA was reverse transcribed with the High Capacity cDNA Reverse Transcription Kit, so expressed TCRB transcripts were sequenced. Deep immunoSEQ sequencing was performed on naive, central memory and regulatory T cell samples, with an average of roughly 3.5 million total reads per sample. After sorted cells were lysed in RLT buffer, RNA was extracted with DNase-treated RNeasy Micro or Mini kits, with the choice depending on cell number. Each cell subset was processed separately to prevent cross-contamination, with patient and healthy donor samples processed together. The immunoSEQ multiplex PCR was used to amplify TCRB sequences from cDNA, yielding 87-bp fragments that span the CDR3 region. The amplicons were sequenced using the Illumina HiSeq platform. The paper's processing steps were these. Synthetic template baselines were used to correct PCR bias computationally, reads within Hamming distance 2 were collapsed together, and singletons that could not be merged were discarded. By aligning reads against IMGT, V, D and J genes, CDR3 length, and insertions or deletions at six rearrangement sites were assigned. Clonotype counts were normalized to sorted cell number within each subset before computing true diversity and Gini coefficients with the tcR R package. The overlap coefficient, calculated on TCRB nucleotide sequences, was used to quantify repertoire sharing. Out-of-frame TCRB sequences from naive cells were analyzed to stand in for the pre-selection repertoire. Imported from immuneACCESS, the table was reduced by TCRdb to in-frame sequences with V and J called. These copies leave out some clones; in studies compared against another copy, an unresolved V gene accounts for under half, and the cause of the remainder is not known. The V and J calls and clone size come from that table; D and trimming were worked out from the DNA. Counted in this sample were 200,000 to 300,000 clones; roughly 13% of them appeared once. The ten most abundant clones make up more than 0.02% of the sample.

This sample is part of a study of beta chain features in type 1 diabetes (dated by TCRdb to 2016 to 2019). At the level of the whole study: Patients and healthy donors did not differ in mean age, gender distribution, total cell number or subset yield. A total of roughly 100,000,000 sorted cells were examined across all samples, and the number of cells per subset was strongly correlated with RNA yield. The study compared TCRB repertoires of sorted circulating CD4+ T cell subsets between recently diagnosed type 1 diabetes patients and matched healthy donors. Regulatory and stem cell-like memory subsets were isolated from only 8 patients and roughly eight healthy donors, whereas naive and central memory subsets came from all 30 or so donors. The full study reports these points: The naive, central memory and regulatory TCRB repertoires appeared to resemble one another more closely among patients than among healthy donors. Because small numbers of individuals were included in the HLA sub-analyses, any influence of HLA type on TCRB rearrangement was left unresolved. A moderate but significant shortening of TCRB CDR3 length was observed in type 1 diabetes patients in all four CD4+ subsets. At VDJ recombination sites, patients with type 1 diabetes made fewer insertions and deleted more nucleotides, a pattern implying thymic rearrangement abnormalities. Because cDNA rather than genomic DNA was sequenced, highly expressing activated cells could have been over-represented, although no difference in activation and CD3 levels was found between groups. Shorter templates might have been favored by PCR, but patient and control samples were amplified and corrected together, so both groups would have been affected equally by any skew.

Each donor gave one peripheral blood draw, around 100 mL on average, collected into heparinised tubes. A BD FACSAria II was used to sort naive, central memory, regulatory and stem cell-like memory CD4+ T cells with a panel that included CD45RO, CCR7, CD25, CD127, CD95 and CD27. A purity above 98% was achieved for all sorted populations. Right away, PBMCs were isolated by Lymphoprep density gradient centrifugation and were stained directly, with no culture step. So that batch effects would be minimized, each experiment stained and sorted samples in pairs, pairing one healthy donor with one patient. The chain is made from TRBV4-3 and TRBJ1-6; 7 junctional bases match TRBD1. The source is a woman aged 40 to 55 in good health. Input material: naive CD4+ T cells from blood. Explained via the paper, the cell subset or site label denotes: true naive CD4+ T cells. The sequenced DNA is TGCGCCAGCAGCCCGAGCCGGGACAGCCATTCACCCCTCCACTTT. Translation gives CASSPSRDSHSPLHF.